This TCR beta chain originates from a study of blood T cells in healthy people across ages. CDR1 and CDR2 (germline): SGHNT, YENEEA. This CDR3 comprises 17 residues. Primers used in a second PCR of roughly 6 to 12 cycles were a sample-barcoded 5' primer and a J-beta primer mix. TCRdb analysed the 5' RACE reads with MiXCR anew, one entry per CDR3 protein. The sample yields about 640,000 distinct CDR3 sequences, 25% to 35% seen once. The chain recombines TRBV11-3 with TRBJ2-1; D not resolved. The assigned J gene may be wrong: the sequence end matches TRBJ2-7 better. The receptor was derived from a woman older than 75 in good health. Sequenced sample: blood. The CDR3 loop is CASSLDRTNDGHNEQYF. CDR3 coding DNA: TGTGCCAGCAGCTTAGATAGAACAAACGACGGGCACAATGAGCAGTACTTC.